The 14 T cell receptor beta chains below were found in one sample sequenced in a study of identifying expanded T cells in peripheral blood. The table came from immunoSEQ multiplex PCR; TCRdb's copy has only in-frame clones and leaves some out. The sample comprises about 85,000 clones, 85% to 90% of which are singletons, and roughly 19% rests with the top ten. The material sequenced was blood. All receptors derive from a person aged 18 to 70 in good health.

This clone was picked up a small number of times. CDR3 loop: CASSFPRAGYTF. CDR3 nucleotide sequence: TGTGCCAGCAGCTTCCCACGGGCTGGCTACACCTTC. This chain links TRBV5-5 with TRBJ1-2; D is uncertain. V was shortened by 2 bases and J by 7 bases, with 9 bases between the two germline ends. The CDR3 extends over 12 amino acids. CDR1 is SGHKS and CDR2 is YYEKEE in the germline V gene (reference sequence). The full variable domain, in which reference TRBV5-5 and TRBJ1-2 provide the parts outside the CDR3, is DAGVTQSPTHLIKTRGQQVTLRCSPISGHKSVSWYQQVLGQGPQFIFQYYEKEERGRGNFPDRFSARQFPNYSSELNVNALLLGDSALYLCASSFPRAGYTFGSGTRLTVV.

The sample holds one count of this clone. The chain uses TRBV4-3 and TRBJ2-3, with 8 bases identical to TRBD2. J lost 5 bases, V lost 4 bases, and 8 bases had no gene match. Germline V gives CDR1 LGHNA, CDR2 YSLEER. This CDR3 has 15 residues. The CDR3, as DNA: TGCGCCAGCAGCCTTAGACGGGGGGGCCAAGATACGCAGTATTTT. This codes for CASSLRRGGQDTQYF.

The chain links TRBV28 to TRBJ2-5; D is unresolved. Trimming pared 3 bases from V and 7 bases from J, leaving 18 bases between. The germline CDR1 and CDR2 sequences are MDHEN and SYDVKM. This CDR3 is 15 amino acids long. The CDR3 DNA is TGTGCCAGCAGTTTTGGGTGGCAGCCATCCGGGACCCAGTACTTC. Amino acid sequence: CASSFGWQPSGTQYF.

The chain combines TRBV5-5 with TRBJ1-2, with D possibly TRBD1 on 5 matching bases. The germline V gene encodes CDR1 SGHKS and CDR2 YYEKEE (reference sequence). This CDR3 has 15 amino acids. Deletions cut 0 bases from V and 0 bases from J, with 9 bases between. The CDR3 here is CASSLGQHTNYGYTF. The CDR3 nucleotides are TGTGCCAGCAGCTTGGGACAGCATACTAACTATGGCTACACCTTC.

CDR3 sequence: CASSLQGALGNTIYF. The CDR3 DNA is TGTGCCAGCAGCTTACAGGGGGCGCTCGGAAACACCATATATTTT. The V and J genes are TRBV11-3 and TRBJ1-3; TRBD1 aligns across 8 bases. Trimming at V came to 2 bases and at J to 4 bases, leaving 4 bases not matched to a gene. Germline V gene lookup returns CDR1 SGHNT and CDR2 YENEEA. This CDR3 is 15 amino acids long.

V gene TRBV6-6 combines with J gene TRBJ2-7, with TRBD1 identical over 8 bases. Germline-derived CDR1 and CDR2 are MNHNY and SVGAGI (reference sequence). J gave up 2 bases and V 2 bases, and 2 bases lay outside the gene matches. The CDR3 covers 14 residues. The CDR3 nucleotides read TGTGCCAGCAGTTACCCCAGGGGGCCCTACGAGCAGTACTTC. The encoded protein is CASSYPRGPYEQYF.

The V call is TRBV11-2, the J call TRBJ2-1, with D perhaps TRBD1 (5 bases). CDR1 and CDR2 from the germline V gene are SGHAT and FQNNGV. V was cut by 5 bases and J by 11 bases, with 16 bases left in between. This CDR3 region has 13 residues. CDR3 bases: TGTGCCAGCAGCATCGACCCTCACAGGAAGCAGTTCTTC. Translated, it gives CASSIDPHRKQFF.

The chain combines TRBV27 with TRBJ1-2; no clear D gene. The germline V gene encodes CDR1 MNHEY and CDR2 SMNVEV (reference sequence). V shed 2 bases and J shed 4 bases, with 8 bases lying between them. This CDR3 has 13 amino acids. The CDR3 is CASSLGVPYGYTF. The CDR3 DNA sequence: TGTGCCAGCAGTTTAGGCGTTCCCTATGGCTACACCTTC.

The J gene is TRBJ1-1, the V gene TRBV2, with D hard to call. CDR3 length: 14 amino acids. Per the germline V gene, CDR1 is SNHLY and CDR2 is FYNNEI. Trimming took off 0 bases at V and 2 bases at J, with 7 bases between the two ends. CDR3 sequence reads: CASSEALRNTEAFF. In DNA, the CDR3 is TGTGCCAGCAGTGAAGCGCTTAGAAACACTGAAGCTTTCTTT.

This clone was picked up a small number of times. The rearrangement joins TRBV4-1 to TRBJ1-5; D possibly corresponds to TRBD1 (5 bases). The germline V gene encodes CDR1 MGHRA and CDR2 YSYEKL. V shed 5 bases and J shed 6 bases, with 11 bases lying between them. CDR3 size: 13 residues. In DNA form, the CDR3 reads TGCGCCAGCAGCGGGGCCCTTGGTCAGCCCCAGCATTTT. Translation gives CASSGALGQPQHF.

The chain is built from TRBV7-2 and TRBJ2-5, with D uncertain. This CDR3 region has 15 residues. Trimming took off 5 bases at V and 0 bases at J, with 13 bases between the two ends. Looked up from germline, CDR1 is SGHTA and CDR2 is FQGNSA. The CDR3: CASSLSLTHQETQYF. DNA for the CDR3: TGTGCCAGCAGCCTATCTTTGACTCACCAAGAGACCCAGTACTTC.

The chain recombines TRBV13 with TRBJ2-7; D assignment may be TRBD1 or TRBD2 (5 bases each). The V and J ends lost 5 bases and 4 bases respectively, with 9 bases between them. The CDR3 is made up of 12 amino acids. Germline V gives CDR1 PRHDT, CDR2 FYEKMQ (reference sequence). CDR3 residues: CASSRGRYEQYF. In DNA form, the CDR3 reads TGTGCCAGCAGCCGGGGCCGGTACGAGCAGTACTTC.

The V and J genes are TRBV6-1 and TRBJ1-2; D ambiguous. Trimming took off 0 bases at V and 7 bases at J, with 12 bases between the two ends. CDR3 length: 14 amino acids. Germline lookup yields CDR1 MNHNS and CDR2 SASEGT. The CDR3, as DNA: TGTGCCAGCAGTGAAGCGCGGGGTCGAACTGGCTACACCTTC. Its protein product is CASSEARGRTGYTF.

V usage is TRBV5-6 and J usage is TRBJ2-3; 12 bases fit TRBD2. This CDR3 has 16 residues. CDR1 and CDR2 from the germline V gene are SGHDT and YYEEEE. V gave up 5 bases and J gave up 8 bases; unmatched junction bases: 12. This chain's CDR3 is CASREPGTSGPRTQYF. The DNA for the CDR3 is TGTGCCAGCAGGGAGCCCGGGACTAGCGGGCCCCGTACGCAGTATTTT.